This record concerns one T cell receptor (beta chain) sequence. Its target is not known. The CDR3 spans 14 residues. V gave up 0 bases and J gave up 7 bases, with 7 bases separating them. Per the germline V gene, CDR1 is KGHSH and CDR2 is LQKENI. The data stem from a study of PD-1 blockade in classical Hodgkin lymphoma. Regarding the study as a whole: CD4+ TCR diversity, unlike CD8+, climbed significantly by C4D1.

Relapse was seen in all patients after autologous stem cell transplantation, and brentuximab vedotin exposure was variable. Profiled with immunoSEQ multiplex PCR; TCRdb holds only in-frame clones, not every one. This sample yields 100,000 to 130,000 clones, of which roughly nine tenths are seen a single time; about 20% belongs to the top ten. The TCR sequence derives from a human donor with classical Hodgkin lymphoma. The specimen comprised peripheral blood mononuclear cells (PBMCs), sampled before the second cycle of nivolumab. The rearrangement uses TRBV18 and TRBJ1-6; tentatively, D is TRBD1 (5 bases). CDR3 protein: CASSPPGENSPLHF. The DNA for the CDR3 is TGTGCCAGCTCACCACCAGGGGAGAATTCACCCCTCCACTTT. The variable domain in full, completed from reference TRBV18 and TRBJ1-6, reads NAGVMQNPRHLVRRRGQEARLRCSPMKGHSHVYWYRQLPEEGLKFMVYLQKENIIDESGMPKERFSAEFPKEGPSILRIQQVVRGDSAAYFCASSPPGENSPLHFGNGTRLTVT.